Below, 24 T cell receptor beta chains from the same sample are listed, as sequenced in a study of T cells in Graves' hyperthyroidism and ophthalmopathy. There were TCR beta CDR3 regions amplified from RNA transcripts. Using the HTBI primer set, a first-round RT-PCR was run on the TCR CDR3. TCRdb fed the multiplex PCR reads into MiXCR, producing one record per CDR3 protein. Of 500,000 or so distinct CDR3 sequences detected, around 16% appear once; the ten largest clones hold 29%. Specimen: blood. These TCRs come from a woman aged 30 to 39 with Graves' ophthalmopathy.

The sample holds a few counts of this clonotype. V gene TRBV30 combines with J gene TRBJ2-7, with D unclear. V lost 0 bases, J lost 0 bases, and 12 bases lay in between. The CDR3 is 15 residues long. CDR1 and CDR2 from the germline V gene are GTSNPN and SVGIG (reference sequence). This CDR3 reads CAWSVLAMSSYEQYF. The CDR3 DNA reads TGTGCCTGGAGTGTATTAGCAATGAGCTCCTACGAGCAGTACTTC.

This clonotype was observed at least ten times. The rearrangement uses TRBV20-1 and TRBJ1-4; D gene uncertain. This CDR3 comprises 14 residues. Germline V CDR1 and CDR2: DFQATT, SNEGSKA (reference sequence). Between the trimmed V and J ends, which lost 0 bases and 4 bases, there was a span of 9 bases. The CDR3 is CSARDARLNEKLFF. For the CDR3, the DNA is TGCAGTGCTAGAGACGCCAGACTTAATGAAAAACTGTTTTTT.

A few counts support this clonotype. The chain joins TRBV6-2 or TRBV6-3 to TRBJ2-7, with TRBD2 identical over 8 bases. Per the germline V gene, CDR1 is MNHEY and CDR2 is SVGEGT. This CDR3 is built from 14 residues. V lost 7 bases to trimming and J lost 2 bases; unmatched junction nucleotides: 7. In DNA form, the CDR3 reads TGTGCCAGCACCTACGGGGGGGGAGCCTACGAGCAGTACTTC. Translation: CASTYGGGAYEQYF.

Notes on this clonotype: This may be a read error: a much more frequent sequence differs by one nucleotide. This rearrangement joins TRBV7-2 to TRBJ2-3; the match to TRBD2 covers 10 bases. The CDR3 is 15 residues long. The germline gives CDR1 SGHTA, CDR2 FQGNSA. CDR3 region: CASRELAGITNTQYF. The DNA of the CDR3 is TGTGCCAGCAGGGAACTAGCGGGGATCACAAATACGCAGTATTTT.

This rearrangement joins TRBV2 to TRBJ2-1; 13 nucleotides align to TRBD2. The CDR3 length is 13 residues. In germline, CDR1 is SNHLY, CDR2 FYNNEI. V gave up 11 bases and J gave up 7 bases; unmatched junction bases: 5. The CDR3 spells CASQGLAGNEQFF. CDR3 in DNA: TGTGCCTCCCAGGGACTAGCGGGGAATGAGCAGTTCTTC.

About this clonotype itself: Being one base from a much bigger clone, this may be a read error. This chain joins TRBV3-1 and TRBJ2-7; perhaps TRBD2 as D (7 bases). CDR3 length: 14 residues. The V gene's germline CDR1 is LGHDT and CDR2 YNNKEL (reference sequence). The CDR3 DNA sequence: TGTGCCAGCGGCCAAGGGGGGGGCACCTACGAGCAGTACTTC. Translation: CASGQGGGTYEQYF.

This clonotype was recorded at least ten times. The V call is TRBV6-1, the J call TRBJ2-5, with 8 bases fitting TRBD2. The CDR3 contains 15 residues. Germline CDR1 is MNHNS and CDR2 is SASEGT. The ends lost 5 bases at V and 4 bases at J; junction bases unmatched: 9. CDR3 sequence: CASSTRGGARETQYF. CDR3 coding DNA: TGTGCCAGCAGTACCCGGGGGGGGGCAAGAGAGACCCAGTACTTC.

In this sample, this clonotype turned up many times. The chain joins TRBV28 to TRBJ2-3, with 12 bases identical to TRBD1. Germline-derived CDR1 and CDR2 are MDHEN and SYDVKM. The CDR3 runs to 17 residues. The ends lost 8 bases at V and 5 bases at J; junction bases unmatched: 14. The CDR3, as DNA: TGTGCCAGCTCCCTGGGACAGGGGGCGAGGATGGTAGATACGCAGTATTTT. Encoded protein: CASSLGQGARMVDTQYF.

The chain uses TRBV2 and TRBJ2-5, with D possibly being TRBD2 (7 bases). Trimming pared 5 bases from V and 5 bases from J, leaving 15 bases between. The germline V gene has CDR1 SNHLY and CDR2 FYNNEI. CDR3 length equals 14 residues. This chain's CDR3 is CASSFEGGYETQYF. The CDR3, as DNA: TGTGCCAGCAGTTTCGAGGGGGGGTACGAGACCCAGTACTTC.

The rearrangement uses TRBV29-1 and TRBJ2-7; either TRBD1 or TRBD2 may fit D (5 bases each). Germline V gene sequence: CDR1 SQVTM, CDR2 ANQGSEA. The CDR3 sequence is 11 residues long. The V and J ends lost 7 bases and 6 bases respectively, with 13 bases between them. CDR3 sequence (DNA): TGCAGCGCCCCAGTGGGGACCGAGCAGTACTTC. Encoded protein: CSAPVGTEQYF.

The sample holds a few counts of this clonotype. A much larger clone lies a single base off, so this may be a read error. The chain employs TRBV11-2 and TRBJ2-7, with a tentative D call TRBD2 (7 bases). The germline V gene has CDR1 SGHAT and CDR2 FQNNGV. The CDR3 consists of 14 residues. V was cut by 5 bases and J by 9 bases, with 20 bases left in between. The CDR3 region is CASSPLGGAGGQYF. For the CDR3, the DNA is TGTGCCAGCAGCCCGCTAGGGGGGGCTGGCGGGCAGTACTTC.

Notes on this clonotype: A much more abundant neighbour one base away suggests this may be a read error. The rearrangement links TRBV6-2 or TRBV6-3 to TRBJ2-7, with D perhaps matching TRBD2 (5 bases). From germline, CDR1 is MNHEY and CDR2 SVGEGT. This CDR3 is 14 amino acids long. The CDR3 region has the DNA TGTGCCAGCAGTCCCTACCTCCAGGCGGAGGAGCGGTACTTC. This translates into CASSPYLQAEERYF.

The CDR3 is CASSQPSGIGTGELFF. The CDR3 region has the DNA TGCGCCAGCAGCCAACCTAGCGGGATTGGCACCGGGGAGCTGTTTTTT. The chain recombines TRBV4-3 with TRBJ2-2, with TRBD2 matching 9 bases. This CDR3 region has 16 residues. Per germline, CDR1 LGHNA and CDR2 YSLEER. The V segment lost 2 bases and the J segment 4 bases; nucleotides outside the gene matches: 5.

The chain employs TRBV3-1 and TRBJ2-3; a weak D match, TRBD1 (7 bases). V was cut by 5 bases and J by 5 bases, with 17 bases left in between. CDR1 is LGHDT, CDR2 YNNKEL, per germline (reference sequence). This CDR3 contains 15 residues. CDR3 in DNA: TGTGCCAGCAGCGCAGGGGGGCGCGGAGGAGATACGCAGTATTTT. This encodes CASSAGGRGGDTQYF.

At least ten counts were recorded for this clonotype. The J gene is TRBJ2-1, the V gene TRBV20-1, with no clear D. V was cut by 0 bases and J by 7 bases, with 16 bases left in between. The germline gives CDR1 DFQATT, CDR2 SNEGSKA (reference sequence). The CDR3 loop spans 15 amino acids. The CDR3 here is CSARDGSLVNNEQFF. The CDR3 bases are TGCAGTGCTAGAGATGGGTCCCTAGTTAATAATGAGCAGTTCTTC.

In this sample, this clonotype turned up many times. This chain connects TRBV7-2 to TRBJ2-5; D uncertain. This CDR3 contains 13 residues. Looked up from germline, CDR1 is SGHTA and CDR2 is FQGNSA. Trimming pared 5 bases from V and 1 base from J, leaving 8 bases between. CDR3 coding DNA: TGTGCCAGCAGCACATGGGGCCAAGAGACCCAGTACTTC. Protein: CASSTWGQETQYF.

CDR3 loop: CASSLLPSINEQFF. The DNA of the CDR3 is TGTGCCAGCAGTTTATTGCCTAGCATCAATGAGCAGTTCTTC. V is TRBV28 and J is TRBJ2-1, with D possibly TRBD2 on 5 matching bases. The CDR3 runs to 14 residues. Trimming cost V 1 base and J 6 bases, with 10 bases left between them. Germline CDR1 is MDHEN and CDR2 is SYDVKM.

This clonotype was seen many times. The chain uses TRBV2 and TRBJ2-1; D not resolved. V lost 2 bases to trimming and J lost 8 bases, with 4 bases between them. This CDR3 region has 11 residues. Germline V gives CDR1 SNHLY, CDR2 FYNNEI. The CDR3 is CASSENDEQFF. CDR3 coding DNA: TGTGCCAGCAGTGAAAATGATGAGCAGTTCTTC.

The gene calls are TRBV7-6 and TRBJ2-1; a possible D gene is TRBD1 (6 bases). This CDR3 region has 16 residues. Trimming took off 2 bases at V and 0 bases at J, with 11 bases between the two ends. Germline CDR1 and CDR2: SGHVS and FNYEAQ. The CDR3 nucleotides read TGTGCCAGCAGCTTAAGGGTGACAGGCTCCTACAATGAGCAGTTCTTC. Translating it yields CASSLRVTGSYNEQFF. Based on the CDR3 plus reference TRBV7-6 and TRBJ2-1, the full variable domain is GAGVSQSPRYKVTKRGQDVALRCDPISGHVSLYWYRQALGQGPEFLTYFNYEAQQDKSGLPNDRFSAERPEGSISTLTIQRTEQRDSAMYRCASSLRVTGSYNEQFFGPGTRLTVL.

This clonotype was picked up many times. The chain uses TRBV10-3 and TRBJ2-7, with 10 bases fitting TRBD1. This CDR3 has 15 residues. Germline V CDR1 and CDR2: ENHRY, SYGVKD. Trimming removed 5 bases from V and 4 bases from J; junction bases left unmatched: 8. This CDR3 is CAISLGTGAPYEQYF. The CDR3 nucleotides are TGTGCCATCAGTCTCGGGACAGGGGCGCCATACGAGCAGTACTTC.

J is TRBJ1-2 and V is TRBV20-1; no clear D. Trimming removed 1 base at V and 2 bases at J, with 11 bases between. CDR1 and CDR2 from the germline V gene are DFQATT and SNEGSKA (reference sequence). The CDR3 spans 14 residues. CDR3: CSARGFPENYGYTF. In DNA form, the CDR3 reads TGCAGTGCTAGAGGGTTTCCAGAGAACTATGGCTACACCTTC.

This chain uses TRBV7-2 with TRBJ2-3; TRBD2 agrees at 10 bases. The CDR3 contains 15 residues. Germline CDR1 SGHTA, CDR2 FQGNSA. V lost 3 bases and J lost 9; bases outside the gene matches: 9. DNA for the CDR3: TGTGCCAGCAGCTTGAATAGCGGGAGGCAGTGGACGCAGTATTTT. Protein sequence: CASSLNSGRQWTQYF.

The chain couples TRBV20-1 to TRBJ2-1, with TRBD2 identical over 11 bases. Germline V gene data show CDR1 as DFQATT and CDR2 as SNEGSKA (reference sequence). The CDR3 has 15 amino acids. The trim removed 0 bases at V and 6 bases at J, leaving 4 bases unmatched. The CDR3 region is CSARDLLAGVNEQFF. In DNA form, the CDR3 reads TGCAGTGCTAGAGATTTACTAGCGGGAGTCAATGAGCAGTTCTTC.

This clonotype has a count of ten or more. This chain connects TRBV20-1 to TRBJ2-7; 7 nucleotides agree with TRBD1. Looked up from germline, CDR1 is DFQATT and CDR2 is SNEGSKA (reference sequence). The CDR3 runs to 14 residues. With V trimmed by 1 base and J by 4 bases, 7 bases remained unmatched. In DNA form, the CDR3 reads TGCAGTGCTAGAGGAGGGGGCAGGGGTTACGAGCAGTACTTC. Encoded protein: CSARGGGRGYEQYF.